Included here is one T cell receptor beta chain sequence, with context. Its specificity is unknown. No DNA is shown, since the ends of the CDR3 on it are uncertain; the CDR3 is the one TCRdb lists. These data originate in a study of shared clonotypes between healthy human individuals. Findings and caveats of the study: The authors sampled blood alone, and tissue repertoires likely differ.

Subsets obtained from CD4+ cells comprised CD45RA+ naive and CD45RA-negative memory cells. The CDR3 adds up to 15 amino acids, both ends counted. In the source study's methods: Junction-only sequences without quality scores came from ImmunoSEQ, so filtering differed. Only in-frame clones appear in the TCRdb table, and some are missing; sequencing was by immunoSEQ multiplex PCR. V, J and clone size derive from that table, while D and trimming were established from the DNA sequence. Of roughly 700,000 clones listed, around 74% are singletons. The receptor was isolated from a woman aged 30 to 39 in good health. The J gene is TRBJ2-7, the V gene TRBV12-2; the D call TRBD2 from the table was never checked on the DNA. TRBV12-2 is a pseudogene locus. The sequenced sample was memory CD4+ T cells sorted from blood. Subset defined: CD45RA-negative fraction. The CDR3 sequence is CASRFYACQSYEQYF.